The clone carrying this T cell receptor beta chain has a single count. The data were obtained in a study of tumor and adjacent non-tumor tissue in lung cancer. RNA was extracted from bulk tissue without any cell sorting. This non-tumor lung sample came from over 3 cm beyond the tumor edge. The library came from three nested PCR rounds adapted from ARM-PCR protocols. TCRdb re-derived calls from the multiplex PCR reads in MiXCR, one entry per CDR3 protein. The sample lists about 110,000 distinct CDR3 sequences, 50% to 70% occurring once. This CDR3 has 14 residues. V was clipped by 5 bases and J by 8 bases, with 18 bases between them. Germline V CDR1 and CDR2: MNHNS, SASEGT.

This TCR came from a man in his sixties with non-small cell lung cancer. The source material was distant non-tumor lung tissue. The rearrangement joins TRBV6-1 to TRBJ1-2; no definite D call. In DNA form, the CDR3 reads TGTGCCAGCAGTACCCTCGATGACCTTGGAGGCTACACCTTC. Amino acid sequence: CASSTLDDLGGYTF.